The 5 T cell receptor beta chains given below trace back to one sample, sequenced in a study of blood T cell repertoires in COVID-19. Sequencing used immunoSEQ multiplex PCR; TCRdb keeps in-frame clones, though not all of them. The sample has 100,000 to 120,000 clones, 85% seen once. The sequencing input was peripheral blood. The receptor source for this set is a human donor in a cohort sampled during active COVID-19.

V and J are TRBV19 and TRBJ1-5; 8 nucleotides line up with TRBD1. With 9 bases clipped from V and 4 bases from J, the junction kept 8 bases outside the gene matches. Germline V gene sequence: CDR1 LNHDA, CDR2 SQIVND (reference sequence). The CDR3 loop spans 14 amino acids. The CDR3 region is CASWTGKGNQPQHF. The CDR3 coding sequence is TGTGCCAGCTGGACAGGGAAAGGGAATCAGCCCCAGCATTTT.

This rearrangement joins TRBV6-5 to TRBJ1-1; the D is unclear. This CDR3 is built from 13 residues. V dropped 7 bases and J dropped 4 bases, with 13 bases sitting between them. The V gene's germline CDR1 is MNHEY and CDR2 SVGAGI. CDR3 bases: TGTGCCAGCACCTTTTCAGATGGCACTGAAGCTTTCTTT. It translates to CASTFSDGTEAFF.

The chain is built from TRBV30 and TRBJ1-5; TRBD1 might be the D (5 bases). Trimming shortened V by 5 bases and J by 0 bases, and 8 bases separated the two germline ends. This CDR3 contains 13 residues. Germline V lookup: CDR1 GTSNPN, CDR2 SVGIG (reference sequence). Here the CDR3 reads CAWATVSNQPQHF. DNA for the CDR3: TGTGCCTGGGCGACAGTTAGCAATCAGCCCCAGCATTTT.

The chain recombines TRBV6-2 or TRBV6-3 with TRBJ2-2; D perhaps matches TRBD1 (5 bases). The CDR3 totals 15 residues. Germline loops: CDR1 MNHEY, CDR2 SVGEGT. Trimming left V 2 bases short and J 1 base short, with 8 bases between. This chain's CDR3 is CASSYRQGNTGELFF. In DNA form, the CDR3 reads TGTGCCAGCAGTTACAGGCAGGGGAACACCGGGGAGCTGTTTTTT.

The chain has TRBV6-1 and TRBJ1-5; 7 nucleotides match TRBD1. Germline loops: CDR1 MNHNS, CDR2 SASEGT. J was trimmed by 0 bases and V by 4 bases; bases with no gene match: 18. The CDR3 is 20 residues long. CDR3 sequence (DNA): TGTGCCAGCAGTGGCCGGGACAGACTAACCATAAGAGGTAGCAATCAGCCCCAGCATTTT. As protein: CASSGRDRLTIRGSNQPQHF.